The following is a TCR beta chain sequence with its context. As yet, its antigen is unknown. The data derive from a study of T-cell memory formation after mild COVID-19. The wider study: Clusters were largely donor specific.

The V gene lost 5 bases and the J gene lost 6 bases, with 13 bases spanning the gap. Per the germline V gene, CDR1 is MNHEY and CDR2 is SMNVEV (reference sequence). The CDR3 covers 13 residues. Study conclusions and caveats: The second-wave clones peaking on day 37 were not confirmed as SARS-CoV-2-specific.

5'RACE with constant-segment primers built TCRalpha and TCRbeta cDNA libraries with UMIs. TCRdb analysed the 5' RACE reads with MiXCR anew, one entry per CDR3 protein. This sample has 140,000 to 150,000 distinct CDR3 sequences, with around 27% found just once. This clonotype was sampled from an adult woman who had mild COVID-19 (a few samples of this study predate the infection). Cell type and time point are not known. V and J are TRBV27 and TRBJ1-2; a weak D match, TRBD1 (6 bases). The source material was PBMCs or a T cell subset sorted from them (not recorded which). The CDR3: CASSRGTQDGYTF. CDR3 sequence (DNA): TGTGCCAGCAGTCGCGGGACACAGGATGGCTACACCTTC.